This T cell receptor beta chain was recovered during a study of blood T cell repertoires in COVID-19. Study summary: The samples span acute and convalescent COVID-19 from the United States, Italy and Spain. T cells, B-cell-depleted T cells, or PBMCs provided the cDNA or gDNA that served as material.

CDR3 size: 12 residues. From germline, CDR1 is SGHVS and CDR2 FQNEAQ. Deletions cut 5 bases from V and 2 bases from J, with 5 bases between. Original analysis: Amplification with reference gene primers provided the estimates of nucleated cell counts. Sequencing was performed with immunoSEQ multiplex PCR; in TCRdb, only in-frame clones are kept and a portion is missing. V, J and clone size are those of that table, while D and trimming were read from the DNA. Of around 71,000 clones detected, around 85% appear once; the ten largest clones hold roughly 5.6%. Specimen: peripheral blood. The chain links TRBV7-8 to TRBJ2-3, with D unclear. This TCR was recovered from a man of 80 years or more with acute or convalescent COVID-19. CDR3 residues: CASSLYTDTQYF. CDR3 sequence (DNA): TGTGCCAGCAGCCTCTACACAGATACGCAGTATTTT. Combining the CDR3 with reference TRBV7-8 and TRBJ2-3 gives the whole variable domain GAGVSQSPRYKVAKRGQDVALRCDPISGHVSLFWYQQALGQGPEFLTYFQNEAQLDKSGLPSDRFFAERPEGSVSTLKIQRTQQEDSAVYLCASSLYTDTQYFGPGTRLTVL.